One and the same sample provided the 24 T cell receptor beta chains below, sequenced in a study of T cells after posttransplantation cyclophosphamide. Busulfan-fludarabine conditioning, marrow transplant, and cyclophosphamide on days +3 and +4 were administered. The repertoire was sequenced with immunoSEQ multiplex PCR; TCRdb's copy has only in-frame clones and lacks some. The data show about 5,700 clones, with none appearing a single time. Sequencing used PBMCs, obtained after allogeneic stem cell transplant with posttransplant cyclophosphamide. The receptors come from a male patient between 55 and 70 years old who received an allogeneic stem cell transplant from a related donor, was CMV-positive, and had no GVHD. The T cells may partly be graft donor cells.

This clone counts as medium-sized (0.01 to 0.1%). The rearrangement joins TRBV4-1 to TRBJ2-7; no reliable D call. CDR3 length equals 15 residues. CDR1 and CDR2 (germline): MGHRA, YSYEKL. V was shortened by 1 base and J by 2 bases, with 12 bases between the two germline ends. The CDR3 bases are TGCGCCAGCAGCCAAGGTTTTAACGGTCCCTACGAGCAGTACTTC. Its translation: CASSQGFNGPYEQYF.

This clone showed up many times. This chain joins TRBV7-6 and TRBJ2-2; tentatively, D is TRBD2 (6 bases). V was pared by 1 base and J by 2 bases, with 14 bases between. The germline CDR1 and CDR2 sequences are SGHVS and FNYEAQ. The CDR3 totals 17 residues. The CDR3 nucleotides are TGTGCCAGCAGCTTAGTCCCGGGACTTCTTAACACCGGGGAGCTGTTTTTT. This gives the protein CASSLVPGLLNTGELFF.

This clone has at least ten counts. The chain joins TRBV7-2 to TRBJ2-7, with 14 bases aligning to TRBD2. CDR1 SGHTA and CDR2 FQGNSA come from the germline V gene. Trimming at V came to 5 bases and at J to 2 bases, leaving 5 bases not matched to a gene. The CDR3 is made up of 16 amino acids. CDR3 bases: TGTGCCAGCAGCCACAGGACTAGCGGGGGGCCCTACGAGCAGTACTTC. This translates into CASSHRTSGGPYEQYF.

This clone was picked up many times. The CDR3 DNA sequence: TGCAGCGGACAGGACGCTGAAGCTTTCTTT. It specifies CSGQDAEAFF. This chain joins TRBV29-1 and TRBJ1-1; D is perhaps TRBD1 (6 bases). CDR3 length: 10 residues. V was cut by 7 bases and J by 6 bases, with 9 bases left in between. Germline-derived CDR1 and CDR2 are SQVTM and ANQGSEA.

This clone has only a few counts. CDR3 in amino acids: CASRGLRDGYTF. The CDR3 DNA reads as TGTGCCAGCAGGGGACTGCGGGATGGCTACACCTTC. J is TRBJ1-2 and V is TRBV11-2, with D perhaps matching TRBD1 (5 bases). The germline V gene has CDR1 SGHAT and CDR2 FQNNGV. V was cut by 6 bases and J by 6 bases, with 11 bases left in between. CDR3 size: 12 residues.

This clone was seen ten or more times. This chain links TRBV25-1 with TRBJ1-2; TRBD1 aligns across 7 bases. CDR3 length: 15 residues. In germline, CDR1 is MGHDK, CDR2 SYGVNS. Trimming cost V 2 bases and J 5 bases; bases outside gene matches: 8. CDR3 coding DNA: TGTGCCAGCAGTGAACTAGGGACAGCCACATATGGCTACACCTTC. Translation gives CASSELGTATYGYTF.

This clone was counted many times. This chain connects TRBV11-2 to TRBJ2-5; TRBD2 might be the D (7 bases). Deletions cut 0 bases from V and 6 bases from J, with 17 bases between. This CDR3 comprises 16 residues. Germline V CDR1 and CDR2: SGHAT, FQNNGV. The CDR3 nucleotides read TGTGCCAGCAGCTTAGAGTATGGGGGGGCTATAAAGACCCAGTACTTC. This encodes CASSLEYGGAIKTQYF.

This clone was picked up many times. The chain recombines TRBV11-3 with TRBJ2-1; 10 nucleotides align to TRBD2. The CDR3 covers 15 residues. From germline, CDR1 is SGHNT and CDR2 YENEEA. The trim removed 5 bases at V and 4 bases at J, leaving 5 bases unmatched. The chain's CDR3 is CASSPPLAGYNEQFF. DNA of the CDR3: TGTGCCAGCAGCCCCCCACTAGCGGGGTACAATGAGCAGTTCTTC.

This clone is categorized as medium-sized. The same CDR3 also results from other DNA sequences found in this sample. The genes are TRBV19 and TRBJ1-1; a weak D match, TRBD1 (5 bases). CDR3 length: 13 amino acids. V was cut by 3 bases and J by 1 base, with 6 bases left in between. Germline loops: CDR1 LNHDA, CDR2 SQIVND (reference sequence). DNA of the CDR3: TGTGCCAGTAGTATCGACAGGAACACTGAAGCTTTCTTT. Translated, it gives CASSIDRNTEAFF.

This clone showed up many times. The CDR3 DNA sequence: TGTGCCAGCAGTTACCTATTACGGGCCGGGGTAGCTTTCTTT. Its protein is CASSYLLRAGVAFF. The V and J genes are TRBV6-5 and TRBJ1-1; no definite D call. Between the trimmed V and J ends, which lost 2 bases and 10 bases, there was a span of 17 bases. CDR1 is MNHEY and CDR2 is SVGAGI in the germline V gene. This CDR3 region has 14 residues.

This clone was found many times. The chain has TRBV6-5 and TRBJ1-4; D possibly corresponds to TRBD1 (5 bases). Germline assignment: CDR1 MNHEY and CDR2 SVGAGI. The length of the CDR3 is 14 residues. V lost 5 bases and J 2 bases, leaving 9 bases between the germline ends. DNA for the CDR3: TGTGCCAGCAGTCGGACAATGACTAATGAAAAACTGTTTTTT. This encodes CASSRTMTNEKLFF.

At least ten counts were recorded for this clone. The chain carries TRBV10-3 and TRBJ1-2; TRBD1 matches 10 bases. Per germline, CDR1 ENHRY and CDR2 SYGVKD. The junction had 1 base not matched to a gene; V was cut back by 6 bases and J by 0 bases. The CDR3 is 14 amino acids. CDR3 sequence: CAIRGTGANYGYTF. The CDR3 bases are TGTGCCATCAGGGGGACAGGGGCTAACTATGGCTACACCTTC.

This clone has only a few counts. The chain is built from TRBV6-1 and TRBJ1-2; 10 nucleotides align to TRBD1. This CDR3 comprises 15 residues. Trimming at V came to 6 bases and at J to 7 bases, leaving 11 bases not matched to a gene. The germline CDR1 and CDR2 sequences are MNHNS and SASEGT. The CDR3 protein is CASRGPGTGVSGYTF. The CDR3 DNA is TGTGCCAGCAGGGGACCCGGGACAGGGGTCTCTGGCTACACCTTC.

By its share, this clone is medium-sized. The V gene is TRBV14, the J gene TRBJ2-2; the match to TRBD2 covers 7 bases. Unmatched junction bases numbered 8, after V lost 4 bases and J lost 6 bases. Germline V gives CDR1 SGHDN, CDR2 FVKESK. The CDR3 spans 15 residues. DNA for the CDR3: TGTGCCAGCAGCCGGCAGCGGGGAACGGCCGGGGAGCTGTTTTTT. This codes for CASSRQRGTAGELFF.

At least ten counts were recorded for this clone. V usage is TRBV14 and J usage is TRBJ1-1; D might be TRBD1 (6 bases). CDR1 is SGHDN and CDR2 is FVKESK in the germline V gene. This CDR3 comprises 15 residues. Deletions cut 4 bases from V and 1 base from J, with 13 bases between. The CDR3 loop reads CASSPRQVSNTEAFF. The CDR3 DNA reads as TGTGCCAGCAGCCCCCGACAGGTTTCGAACACTGAAGCTTTCTTT.

There are a few counts of this clone. V usage is TRBV18 and J usage is TRBJ1-4, with 7 bases that match TRBD1. The CDR3 covers 13 residues. CDR1 is KGHSH and CDR2 is LQKENI in the germline V gene. Trimming at V came to 7 bases and at J to 7 bases, leaving 6 bases not matched to a gene. The CDR3 DNA follows: TGTGCCAGCTACCGACAGGGAGGTGAAAAACTGTTTTTT. Its protein product is CASYRQGGEKLFF. The entire variable domain, with the rest obtained from reference TRBV18 and TRBJ1-4, is as follows: NAGVMQNPRHLVRRRGQEARLRCSPMKGHSHVYWYRQLPEEGLKFMVYLQKENIIDESGMPKERFSAEFPKEGPSILRIQQVVRGDSAAYFCASYRQGGEKLFFGSGTQLSVL.

This clone was found many times. This chain connects TRBV5-1 to TRBJ1-1; the D gene is possibly TRBD1 (6 bases). The CDR3 runs 15 residues. Germline assignment: CDR1 SGHRS and CDR2 YFSETQ. V lost 4 bases and J 0 bases, leaving 13 bases between the germline ends. CDR3 DNA sequence: TGCGCCAGCAGCACTGGGACATCGTTGAACACTGAAGCTTTCTTT. Its translation: CASSTGTSLNTEAFF.

Note on this clone: Germline is not matched at one junction end, which may reflect a read error. The V call is TRBV10-3, the J call TRBJ1-2; 7 bases are a match to TRBD1. The CDR3 sequence is 15 residues long. Germline assignment: CDR1 ENHRY and CDR2 SYGVKD. CDR3 in amino acids: CAISASTGAKYGYTF. The CDR3 DNA is TGTGCCATCAGTGCCTCAACAGGGGCTAAATATGGCTACACCTTC.

The rearrangement links TRBV5-1 to TRBJ2-1; 7 bases are shared with TRBD2. This CDR3 is 18 amino acids long. The germline CDR1 and CDR2 sequences are SGHRS and YFSETQ. Germline trimming cut 1 base from V and 4 bases from J; bases unmatched to any gene: 14. The CDR3 region is CASSLLALSSGRYNEQFF. DNA of the CDR3: TGCGCCAGCAGCTTGTTGGCCCTCTCTAGCGGCCGTTACAATGAGCAGTTCTTC.

This clone was found many times. The genes are TRBV5-1 and TRBJ2-7; tentatively, D is TRBD1 (5 bases). Looked up from germline, CDR1 is SGHRS and CDR2 is YFSETQ. CDR3 length: 13 amino acids. V lost 4 bases, J lost 2 bases, and 10 bases lay in between. This chain's CDR3 is CASSGASPYEQYF. The CDR3 region has the DNA TGCGCCAGCAGCGGGGCCTCTCCCTACGAGCAGTACTTC.

The chain uses TRBV28 and TRBJ1-2, with D possibly being TRBD1 (5 bases). The V end lost 7 bases, the J end lost 7 bases, and 16 bases lay between the germline ends. Looked up from germline, CDR1 is MDHEN and CDR2 is SYDVKM. This CDR3 has 13 amino acids. The CDR3: CASISWVGGGYTF. The DNA for the CDR3 is TGTGCCAGCATCTCTTGGGTCGGGGGTGGCTACACCTTC.

The chain joins TRBV28 to TRBJ2-7, with 11 bases identical to TRBD1. Losses at the gene ends were 7 bases for V and 7 bases for J; bases not matched to a gene: 6. Germline V gene lookup returns CDR1 MDHEN and CDR2 SYDVKM. This CDR3 region has 13 residues. The CDR3 loop is CASKGTGGVEQYF. CDR3 DNA: TGTGCCAGCAAAGGGACAGGGGGAGTTGAGCAGTACTTC.

J is TRBJ2-7 and V is TRBV30; D is unclear. The CDR3 is made up of 11 amino acids. V lost 0 bases to trimming and J lost 3 bases, with 3 bases between them. CDR1 is GTSNPN, CDR2 SVGIG, per germline (reference sequence). The CDR3 spells CAWSVGYEQYF. CDR3 nucleotides: TGTGCCTGGAGTGTCGGCTACGAGCAGTACTTC.

The chain combines TRBV28 with TRBJ1-2; maybe TRBD1 (5 bases). The CDR3 runs 16 residues. V lost 3 bases and J lost 6, with 20 bases in between. Germline V gene lookup returns CDR1 MDHEN and CDR2 SYDVKM. CDR3 region: CASSFPDLRRANGYTF. The CDR3 DNA is TGTGCCAGCAGTTTCCCTGACTTACGCAGGGCAAATGGCTACACCTTC.